Sequencing of this TCR beta chain was carried out in a study of early T cells in non-severe SARS-CoV-2 infection. This clonotype was recorded many times. TCRdb itself ran the 5' RACE reads through MiXCR, one entry per CDR3 protein. The table lists 86,000 or so distinct CDR3 sequences, over 12% of them singletons. CDR3 length: 14 residues. This clonotype was sampled from an adult who was a healthcare worker with PCR-confirmed SARS-CoV-2 infection or an uninfected control (not recorded which). J is TRBJ2-5 and V is TRBV21-1; the DNA was not compared with TRBD2, the D call given in the table. TRBV21-1 is tagged as a pseudogene. Sequences were obtained from whole blood. The CDR3 nucleotides read TGTGCCAGCAGCAAACTAGTCGGGGTGGAGACCCAGTACTTC. It translates to CASSKLVGVETQYF.